The 9 T cell receptor beta chains below all came from one sample that was sequenced in a study of lymphopenia after photon versus proton radiotherapy. The repertoire was sequenced with immunoSEQ multiplex PCR; TCRdb's copy has only in-frame clones and lacks some. Of fewer than 25,000 clones in the sample, around four fifths were seen once. Sequenced here: peripheral blood, sampled from a patient treated with photon-based radiotherapy. The receptor set was obtained from a woman aged 45-60 years with pancreatic cancer.

The chain employs TRBV5-6 and TRBJ2-7, with D hard to call. V lost 5 bases and J lost 2, with 14 bases in between. The CDR3 is 14 amino acids. The germline CDR1 and CDR2 sequences are SGHDT and YYEEEE. CDR3 loop: CASRSSRPTYEQYF. In DNA form, the CDR3 reads TGTGCCAGCAGATCTAGTAGGCCCACCTACGAGCAGTACTTC.

Concerning this clone itself: Other DNA sequences in this sample translate to the same CDR3. This sequence joins TRBV7-6 and TRBJ2-7; D gene unclear. Germline V gives CDR1 SGHVS, CDR2 FNYEAQ. V shed 1 base and J shed 0 bases, with 7 bases lying between them. This CDR3 is 14 amino acids long. CDR3 region: CASSLGQSSYEQYF. For the CDR3, the DNA is TGTGCCAGCAGCTTAGGGCAGTCCTCCTACGAGCAGTACTTC.

The chain is built from TRBV9 and TRBJ2-1, with TRBD2 as a possible D gene (6 bases). In germline, CDR1 is SGDLS, CDR2 YYNGEE. The CDR3 has 15 residues. Trimming stripped 4 bases from V and 6 bases from J, with 17 bases between. CDR3 nucleotide sequence: TGTGCCAGCAGCCCCCCCGCGGGACGCGGCAATGAGCAGTTCTTC. It specifies CASSPPAGRGNEQFF. The full variable domain, its missing parts supplied by reference TRBV9 and TRBJ2-1, is DSGVTQTPKHLITATGQRVTLRCSPRSGDLSVYWYQQSLDQGLQFLIQYYNGEERAKGNILERFSAQQFPDLHSELNLSSLELGDSALYFCASSPPAGRGNEQFFGPGTRLTVL.

The genes are TRBV7-8 and TRBJ2-7; TRBD2 matches at 10 bases. Trimming took 1 base from V and 4 from J; bases not matched to a gene: 4. Germline V gene data show CDR1 as SGHVS and CDR2 as FQNEAQ. CDR3 length equals 15 residues. The CDR3 sequence is CASSLGPSGRYEQYF. The CDR3 region has the DNA TGTGCCAGCAGCTTAGGCCCTAGCGGGAGATACGAGCAGTACTTC.

V usage is TRBV19 and J usage is TRBJ2-7; TRBD2 agrees at 15 bases. The V gene's germline CDR1 is LNHDA and CDR2 SQIVND (reference sequence). The CDR3 contains 14 residues. Trimming took 8 bases from V and 5 from J; bases not matched to a gene: 4. CDR3 nucleotide sequence: TGTGCCAGTGGGACTAGCGGGAGGAACAACGAGCAGTACTTC. Translation gives CASGTSGRNNEQYF.

CDR3 in amino acids: CASSLYSSDQETQYF. As DNA, the CDR3 is TGTGCCAGCTCACTCTATTCTAGCGACCAAGAGACCCAGTACTTC. This chain links TRBV18 with TRBJ2-5, with D possibly matching TRBD2 (6 bases). CDR3 length: 15 residues. V dropped 4 bases and J dropped 0 bases, with 12 bases sitting between them. Germline CDR1 reads KGHSH; CDR2 reads LQKENI.

The J gene is TRBJ2-7, the V gene TRBV7-2, with D tentatively TRBD2 (5 bases). Deletions cut 1 base from V and 4 bases from J, with 14 bases between. Germline V gene sequence: CDR1 SGHTA, CDR2 FQGNSA. The length of the CDR3 is 15 residues. The CDR3 sequence: CASSLERSGKYEQYF. As DNA, the CDR3 is TGTGCCAGCAGCTTAGAGCGGAGTGGGAAATACGAGCAGTACTTC.

V and J are TRBV6-4 and TRBJ2-1, with D hard to call. This CDR3 region has 15 residues. V dropped 4 bases and J dropped 4 bases, with 14 bases sitting between them. The germline CDR1 and CDR2 sequences are MRHNA and SNTAGT. The DNA of the CDR3 is TGTGCCAGCAGTGCTACAGAGAGATCGTACAATGAGCAGTTCTTC. Encoded protein: CASSATERSYNEQFF.

J is TRBJ1-4 and V is TRBV4-3; 7 positions match TRBD1. V shed 1 base, J shed 7 bases, and the junction held 9 bases outside the gene matches. The germline CDR1 and CDR2 sequences are LGHNA and YSLEER. The CDR3 runs to 16 residues. In DNA, the CDR3 is TGCGCCAGCAGCCAAGGAGGTGGACAGGCCCGTGAAAAACTGTTTTTT. The encoded protein is CASSQGGGQAREKLFF.